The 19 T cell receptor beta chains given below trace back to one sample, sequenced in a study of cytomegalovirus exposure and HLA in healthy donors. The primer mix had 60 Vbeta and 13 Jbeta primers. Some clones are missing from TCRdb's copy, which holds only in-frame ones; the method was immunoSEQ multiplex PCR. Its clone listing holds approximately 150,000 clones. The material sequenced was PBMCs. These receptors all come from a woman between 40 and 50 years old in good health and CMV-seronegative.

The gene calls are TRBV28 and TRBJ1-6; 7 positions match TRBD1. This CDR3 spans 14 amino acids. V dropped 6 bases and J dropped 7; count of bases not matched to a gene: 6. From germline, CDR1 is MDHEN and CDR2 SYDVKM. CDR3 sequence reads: CASRLRDSNSPLHF. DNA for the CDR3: TGTGCCAGCAGGCTCCGGGACAGCAATTCACCCCTCCACTTT.

CDR3 DNA sequence: TGCAGCGTTGTCCGGGACAGGGGAGGGGTTAACTATGGCTACACCTTC. It codes for CSVVRDRGGVNYGYTF. V usage is TRBV29-1 and J usage is TRBJ1-2, with TRBD1 matching over 10 bases. J was trimmed by 1 base and V by 4 bases; bases with no gene match: 9. The germline CDR1 and CDR2 sequences are SQVTM and ANQGSEA. There are 16 residues in the CDR3. The full variable domain, in which reference TRBV29-1 and TRBJ1-2 provide the parts outside the CDR3, is SAVISQKPSRDICQRGTSLTIQCQVDSQVTMMFWYRQQPGQSLTLIATANQGSEATYESGFVIDKFPISRPNLTFSTLTVSNMSPEDSSIYLCSVVRDRGGVNYGYTFGSGTRLTVV.

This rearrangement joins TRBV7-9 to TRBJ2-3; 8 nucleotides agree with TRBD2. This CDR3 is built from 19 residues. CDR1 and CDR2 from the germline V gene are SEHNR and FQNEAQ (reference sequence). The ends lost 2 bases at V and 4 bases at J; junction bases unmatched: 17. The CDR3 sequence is CASSLFTLRGTRSSDTQYF. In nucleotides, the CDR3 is TGTGCCAGCAGCTTATTTACTTTGAGAGGGACTAGAAGTTCAGATACGCAGTATTTT.

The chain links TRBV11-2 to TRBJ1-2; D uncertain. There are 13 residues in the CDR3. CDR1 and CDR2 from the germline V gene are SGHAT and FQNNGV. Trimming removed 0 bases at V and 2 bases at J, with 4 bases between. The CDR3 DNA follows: TGTGCCAGCAGCTTAGACAGGAACTATGGCTACACCTTC. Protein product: CASSLDRNYGYTF.

The CDR3 nucleotides read TGTGCCAGCAGCCTACGGAACGGGAGACCCTATGGCTACACCTTC. Translating it yields CASSLRNGRPYGYTF. The V call is TRBV7-8, the J call TRBJ1-2; D ambiguous. Looked up from germline, CDR1 is SGHVS and CDR2 is FQNEAQ. The CDR3 sequence is 15 residues long. Trimming took off 5 bases at V and 4 bases at J, with 17 bases between the two ends.

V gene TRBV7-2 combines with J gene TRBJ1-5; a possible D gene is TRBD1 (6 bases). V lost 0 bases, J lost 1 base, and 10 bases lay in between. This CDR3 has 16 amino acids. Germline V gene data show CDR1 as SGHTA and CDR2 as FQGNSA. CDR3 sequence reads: CASSLADRISNQPQHF. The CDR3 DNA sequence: TGTGCCAGCAGCTTAGCGGACAGAATCAGCAATCAGCCCCAGCATTTT.

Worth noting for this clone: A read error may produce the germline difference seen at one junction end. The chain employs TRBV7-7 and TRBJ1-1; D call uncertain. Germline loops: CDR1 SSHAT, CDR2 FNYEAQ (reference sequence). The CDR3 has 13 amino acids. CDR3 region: CASSQQQNTEAFF. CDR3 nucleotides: TGTGCTAGCAGTCAACAGCAGAACACTGAAGCTTTCTTT.

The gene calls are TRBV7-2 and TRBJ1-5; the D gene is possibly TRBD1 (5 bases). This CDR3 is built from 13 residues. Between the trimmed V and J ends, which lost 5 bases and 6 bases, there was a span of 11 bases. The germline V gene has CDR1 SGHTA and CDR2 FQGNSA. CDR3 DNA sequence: TGTGCCAGCAGCCTGACAGCAACTCAGCCCCAGCATTTT. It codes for CASSLTATQPQHF.

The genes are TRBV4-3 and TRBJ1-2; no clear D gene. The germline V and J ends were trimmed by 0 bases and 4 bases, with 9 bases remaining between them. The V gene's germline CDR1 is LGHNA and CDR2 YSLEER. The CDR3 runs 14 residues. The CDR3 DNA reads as TGCGCCAGCAGCCAAGAACACACGTCCTATGGCTACACCTTC. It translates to CASSQEHTSYGYTF.

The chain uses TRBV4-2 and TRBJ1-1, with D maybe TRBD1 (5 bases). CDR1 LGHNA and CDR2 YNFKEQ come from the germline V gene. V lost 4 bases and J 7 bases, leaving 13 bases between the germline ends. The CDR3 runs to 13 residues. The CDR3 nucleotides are TGTGCCAGCAGCCTTAACAGGTGGGATGAAGCTTTCTTT. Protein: CASSLNRWDEAFF.

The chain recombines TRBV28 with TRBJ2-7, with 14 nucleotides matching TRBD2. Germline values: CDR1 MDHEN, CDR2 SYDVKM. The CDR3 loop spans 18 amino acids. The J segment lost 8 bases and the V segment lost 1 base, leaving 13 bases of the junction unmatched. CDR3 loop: CASSLSGLAGAAPRKQYF. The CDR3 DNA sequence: TGTGCCAGCAGTTTATCGGGACTAGCGGGGGCTGCCCCTAGAAAGCAGTACTTC.

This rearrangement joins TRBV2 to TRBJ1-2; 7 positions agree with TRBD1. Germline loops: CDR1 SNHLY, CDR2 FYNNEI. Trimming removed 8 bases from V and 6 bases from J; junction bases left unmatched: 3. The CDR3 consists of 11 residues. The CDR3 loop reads CASGQVDGYTF. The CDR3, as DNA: TGTGCCAGCGGACAGGTAGATGGCTACACCTTC.

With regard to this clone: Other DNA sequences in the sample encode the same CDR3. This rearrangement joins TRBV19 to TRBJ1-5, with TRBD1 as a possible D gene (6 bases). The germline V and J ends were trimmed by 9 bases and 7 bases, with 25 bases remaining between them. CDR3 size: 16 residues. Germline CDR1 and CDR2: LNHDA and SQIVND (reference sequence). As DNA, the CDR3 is TGTGCCAGCATGGACAGCCCCTTGCACAATGGCCAGCCCCAGCATTTT. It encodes CASMDSPLHNGQPQHF.

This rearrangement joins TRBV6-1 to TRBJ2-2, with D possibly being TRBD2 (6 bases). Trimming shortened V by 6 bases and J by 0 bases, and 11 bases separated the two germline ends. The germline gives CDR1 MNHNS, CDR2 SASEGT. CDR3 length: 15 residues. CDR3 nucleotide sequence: TGTGCCAGCAGATATAGGAGGGCGAACACCGGGGAGCTGTTTTTT. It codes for CASRYRRANTGELFF.

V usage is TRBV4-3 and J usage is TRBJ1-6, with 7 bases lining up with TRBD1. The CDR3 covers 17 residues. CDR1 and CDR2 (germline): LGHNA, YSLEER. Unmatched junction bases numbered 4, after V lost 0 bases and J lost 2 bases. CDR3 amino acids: CASSQETGTAYNSPLHF. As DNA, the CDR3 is TGCGCCAGCAGCCAAGAAACCGGGACAGCCTATAATTCACCCCTCCACTTT.

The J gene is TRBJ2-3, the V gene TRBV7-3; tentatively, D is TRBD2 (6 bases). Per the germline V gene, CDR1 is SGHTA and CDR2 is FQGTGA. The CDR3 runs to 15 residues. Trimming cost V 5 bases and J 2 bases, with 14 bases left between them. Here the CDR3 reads CASSLQPGLTDTQYF. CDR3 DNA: TGTGCCAGCAGCCTCCAACCGGGACTCACAGATACGCAGTATTTT.

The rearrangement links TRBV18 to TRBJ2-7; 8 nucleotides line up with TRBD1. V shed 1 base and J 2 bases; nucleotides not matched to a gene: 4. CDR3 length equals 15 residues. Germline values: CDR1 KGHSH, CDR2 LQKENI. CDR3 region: CASSPRSGGTYEQYF. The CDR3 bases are TGTGCCAGCTCACCACGGTCAGGGGGCACCTACGAGCAGTACTTC.

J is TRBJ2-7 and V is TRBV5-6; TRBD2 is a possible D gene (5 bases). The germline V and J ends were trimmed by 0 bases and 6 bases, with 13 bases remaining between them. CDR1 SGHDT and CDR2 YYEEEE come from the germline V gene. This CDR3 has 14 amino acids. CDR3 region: CASSLVSGKGEQYF. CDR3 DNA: TGTGCCAGCAGCTTGGTTTCGGGGAAAGGCGAGCAGTACTTC.

CDR3 nucleotides: TGTGCCAGCAGTCCGGGGCGGGGGGGCACAGATACGCAGTATTTT. As protein: CASSPGRGGTDTQYF. The J gene is TRBJ2-3, the V gene TRBV6-4; 8 positions match TRBD2. The junction had 5 bases not matched to a gene; V was cut back by 5 bases and J by 1 base. This CDR3 comprises 15 residues. Germline loops: CDR1 MRHNA, CDR2 SNTAGT.